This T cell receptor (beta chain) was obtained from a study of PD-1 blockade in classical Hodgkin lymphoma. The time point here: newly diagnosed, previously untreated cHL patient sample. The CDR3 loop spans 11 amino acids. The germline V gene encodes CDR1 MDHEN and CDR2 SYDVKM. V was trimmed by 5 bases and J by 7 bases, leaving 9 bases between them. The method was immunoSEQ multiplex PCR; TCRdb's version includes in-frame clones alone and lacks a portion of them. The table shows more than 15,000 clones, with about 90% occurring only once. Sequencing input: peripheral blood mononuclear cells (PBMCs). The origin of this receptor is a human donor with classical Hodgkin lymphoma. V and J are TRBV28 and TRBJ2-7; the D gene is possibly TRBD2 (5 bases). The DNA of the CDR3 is TGTGCCAGCAGTCCACGGAGGGAGCAGTACTTC. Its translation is CASSPRREQYF.